The 13 T cell receptor beta chains below all came from one sample that was sequenced in a study of blood T cell repertoires in COVID-19. Sequenced by immunoSEQ multiplex PCR; TCRdb stores in-frame clones only, minus some. The sample lists roughly 130,000 clones; about four fifths were seen once. The sample was PBMCs or T cells enriched from blood (not recorded which). Every receptor here comes from a woman aged 25 to 39 who had recovered from COVID-19.

This chain uses TRBV7-2 with TRBJ2-5; perhaps TRBD2 as D (5 bases). The CDR3 contains 15 residues. Trimming removed 3 bases from V and 5 bases from J, with 16 bases in between. Per germline, CDR1 SGHTA and CDR2 FQGNSA. CDR3 in amino acids: CASSFGLTTRETQYF. In nucleotides, the CDR3 is TGTGCCAGCAGCTTTGGACTGACCACCAGGGAGACCCAGTACTTC. The full variable domain, in which reference TRBV7-2 and TRBJ2-5 provide the parts outside the CDR3, is GAGVSQSPSNKVTEKGKDVELRCDPISGHTALYWYRQSLGQGLEFLIYFQGNSAPDKSGLPSDRFSAERTGGSVSTLTIQRTQQEDSAVYLCASSFGLTTRETQYFGPGTRLLVL.

The chain joins TRBV9 to TRBJ1-4, with 7 bases aligning to TRBD1. Trimming removed 4 bases from V and 6 bases from J; junction bases left unmatched: 9. Per germline, CDR1 SGDLS and CDR2 YYNGEE. The CDR3 loop spans 15 amino acids. The CDR3 loop is CASSTNTGVDEKLFF. CDR3 sequence (DNA): TGTGCCAGCAGCACTAACACAGGGGTGGATGAAAAACTGTTTTTT.

This clone appeared once. V gene TRBV7-3 combines with J gene TRBJ2-5; D is ambiguous. V lost 6 bases, J lost 5 bases, and 13 bases lay in between. Germline values: CDR1 SGHTA, CDR2 FQGTGA. The CDR3 runs to 13 residues. This chain's CDR3 is CASSPTPVETQYF. The CDR3, as DNA: TGTGCCAGCAGTCCGACACCAGTGGAGACCCAGTACTTC. Using reference TRBV7-3 and TRBJ2-5 for the parts outside the CDR3, the full variable domain is GAGVSQTPSNKVTEKGKYVELRCDPISGHTALYWYRQSLGQGPEFLIYFQGTGAADDSGLPNDRFFAVRPEGSVSTLKIQRTERGDSAVYLCASSPTPVETQYFGPGTRLLVL.

This clone was recorded only once. The chain joins TRBV23-1 to TRBJ1-1; 8 positions match TRBD1. TRBV23-1 has ORF status, its function being uncertain. CDR3 length: 13 amino acids. The V and J ends lost 7 bases and 8 bases, in that order; junction bases with no gene match: 9. This CDR3 reads CASTQDRVAEAFF. Here the CDR3 DNA reads TGCGCCAGCACCCAGGACAGGGTAGCCGAAGCTTTCTTT.

The V and J genes are TRBV5-1 and TRBJ1-6, with TRBD1 identical over 7 bases. The junction had 3 bases not matched to a gene; V was cut back by 2 bases and J by 7 bases. The length of the CDR3 is 14 residues. Germline-derived CDR1 and CDR2 are SGHRS and YFSETQ. CDR3 residues: CASSLGTANSPLHF. The CDR3 nucleotides are TGCGCCAGCAGCTTAGGGACAGCGAATTCACCCCTCCACTTT.

The rearrangement links TRBV29-1 to TRBJ2-1; TRBD2 aligns across 9 bases. From germline, CDR1 is SQVTM and CDR2 ANQGSEA. After removal of 4 bases from V and 7 bases from J, the junction contained 5 bases not matched to a gene. The length of the CDR3 is 13 residues. The DNA for the CDR3 is TGCAGCGTTGTTACTCTAGCGGGGAATGAGCAGTTCTTC. This translates into CSVVTLAGNEQFF.

The chain joins TRBV7-2 to TRBJ2-7, with TRBD1 as a possible D gene (6 bases). Trimming cost V 5 bases and J 4 bases, with 9 bases left between them. Germline CDR1 and CDR2: SGHTA and FQGNSA. The CDR3 length is 12 residues. DNA for the CDR3: TGTGCCAGCAGCGGCAGGGGTTACGAGCAGTACTTC. This translates into CASSGRGYEQYF.

The chain joins TRBV6-2 or TRBV6-3 to TRBJ2-7; the match to TRBD2 covers 14 bases. The CDR3 contains 16 residues. CDR1 and CDR2 from the germline V gene are MNHEY and SVGEGT. V lost 3 bases and J lost 4; bases outside the gene matches: 5. CDR3: CASSYGLAGGEYEQYF. DNA for the CDR3: TGTGCCAGCAGTTATGGACTAGCGGGAGGAGAATACGAGCAGTACTTC.

This chain joins TRBV11-2 and TRBJ1-3; possibly TRBD1 for D (5 bases). This CDR3 has 14 residues. Germline CDR1 is SGHAT and CDR2 is FQNNGV. Trimming removed 1 base at V and 4 bases at J, with 8 bases between. CDR3 sequence: CASSLGGEGNTIYF. The CDR3 region has the DNA TGTGCCAGCAGCTTAGGGGGCGAAGGAAACACCATATATTTT. The full variable domain, completed using reference TRBV11-2 and TRBJ1-3, is EAGVAQSPRYKIIEKRQSVAFWCNPISGHATLYWYQQILGQGPKLLIQFQNNGVVDDSQLPKDRFSAERLKGVDSTLKIQPAKLEDSAVYLCASSLGGEGNTIYFGEGSWLTVV.

The DNA for the CDR3 is TGTGCCAGCAGTTTGTTGGGGGGACAGCCCCAGCATTTT. Protein: CASSLLGGQPQHF. V usage is TRBV27 and J usage is TRBJ1-5, with D tentatively TRBD1 (5 bases). The CDR3 runs 13 residues. Germline V gene sequence: CDR1 MNHEY, CDR2 SMNVEV (reference sequence). With 3 bases removed from V and 7 bases from J, the gap between germline ends came to 10 bases.

This CDR3 reads CASSPGGRGNQPQHF. The CDR3 nucleotides read TGTGCCAGCAGCCCAGGGGGCCGCGGCAATCAGCCCCAGCATTTT. The chain links TRBV4-2 to TRBJ1-5, with 8 bases fitting TRBD1. After removal of 4 bases from V and 2 bases from J, the junction contained 4 bases not matched to a gene. The germline CDR1 and CDR2 sequences are LGHNA and YNFKEQ. CDR3 length: 15 residues.

The rearrangement links TRBV18 to TRBJ1-2; no firm D call. V lost 3 bases and J lost 6, with 14 bases in between. The CDR3 length is 14 residues. Germline V lookup: CDR1 KGHSH, CDR2 LQKENI. CDR3 DNA sequence: TGTGCCAGCTCACCTATCGACAAGAGGGATGGCTACACCTTC. As protein: CASSPIDKRDGYTF. Using reference TRBV18 and TRBJ1-2 for the parts outside the CDR3, the full variable domain is NAGVMQNPRHLVRRRGQEARLRCSPMKGHSHVYWYRQLPEEGLKFMVYLQKENIIDESGMPKERFSAEFPKEGPSILRIQQVVRGDSAAYFCASSPIDKRDGYTFGSGTRLTVV.

The chain combines TRBV7-9 with TRBJ2-4; 7 nucleotides agree with TRBD1. The CDR3 spans 16 residues. V shed 3 bases and J 2 bases; nucleotides not matched to a gene: 7. Germline V gene sequence: CDR1 SEHNR, CDR2 FQNEAQ (reference sequence). The CDR3 DNA reads as TGTGCCAGCAGCTTCCCGAAACAGGGGACCAAAAACATTCAGTACTTC. Translating it yields CASSFPKQGTKNIQYF.